The clone carrying this T cell receptor beta chain was counted a few times. What it binds is unknown. Other DNA variants within this sample encode the same CDR3. V shed 0 bases and J shed 7 bases, with 9 bases lying between them. Germline V CDR1 and CDR2: GTSNPN, SVGIG (reference sequence). This CDR3 contains 12 residues. This sample stems from a study of beta chain features in type 1 diabetes. Study-wide results and caveats: Moderate but significant shortening of TCRB CDR3s was recorded in all four CD4+ subsets from Type 1 diabetes patients.

cDNA synthesis used the whole RNA isolate, giving expressed TCRB sequences. TCRdb keeps only in-frame clones here, not all; method: immunoSEQ multiplex PCR. This sample has roughly 730,000 clones, with about an eighth found just once. Specimen: naive CD4+ T cells from blood. This chain uses TRBV30 with TRBJ1-2; D not resolved. The origin of this receptor is a man aged 18-30 years with type 1 diabetes. In DNA form, the CDR3 reads TGTGCCTGGAGTGTTGGCGGTGGTGGCTACACCTTC. It codes for CAWSVGGGGYTF.